This T cell receptor (beta chain) was recovered during a study of blood T cell repertoires in COVID-19. Overall study context: From the United States, Italy and Spain came samples of acute and convalescent COVID-19. T cells, B-cell-depleted T cells, or PBMCs supplied cDNA or gDNA.

Participants were placed into cohorts based on the clinical history they reported. Study processing details: Amplifying reference gene primers gave estimates of nucleated cell counts. Produced via immunoSEQ multiplex PCR; TCRdb's table is partial and in-frame only. The DNA was the basis for D and trimming; V, J and clone size are from that table. Found here are roughly 260,000 clones, 75% to 90% of them singletons; the top ten hold more than 5%. The sequence was collected from a woman under 40 with acute COVID-19. The sequenced material came from PBMCs or T cells enriched from blood (not recorded which).

The CDR3 DNA sequence: TGCGCCAGCAGCCAAGATTTGGGAGGACAGGGATTCGAAGATACGCAGTATTTT. Translation: CASSQDLGGQGFEDTQYF. V and J are TRBV4-3 and TRBJ2-3; 8 bases match TRBD1. The germline gives CDR1 LGHNA, CDR2 YSLEER. The CDR3 has 18 residues. Trimming removed 0 bases from V and 5 bases from J; junction bases left unmatched: 13.